This T cell receptor (beta chain) is drawn from a study of regulatory T cells in long-lasting Graves disease. V was trimmed by 4 bases and J by 2 bases, leaving 17 bases between them. The CDR3 sequence is 16 residues long. Germline assignment: CDR1 PRHDT and CDR2 FYEKMQ (reference sequence). For this clonotype: The antigen is undetermined.

As to time point: newly diagnosed GD, antithyroid drugs for less than 3 months. With RNA extracted from PBMCs as input, the TCR library was made. Researchers made TCR beta libraries by using iRepertoire HTBI primers and running Arm-PCR on CDR3 regions. Using its own MiXCR run on the multiplex PCR reads, TCRdb lists one record per CDR3 protein. The sample shows about 370,000 distinct CDR3 sequences, around a sixth of them seen only once. Study-wide results and caveats: When disease was persistent, TRBV28, TRBJ1-2 and TRBJ2-5 were the favored segments. Patients whose Graves' disease persisted exhibited lower TCR diversity than those newly diagnosed. Clonotypes that were public and shared totalled roughly 3,000 in persistent patients versus 750 to 1,000 in new patients.

The clonotype was recovered from a female donor with Graves disease. This chain links TRBV13 with TRBJ2-5; the D is unclear. The sample consisted of peripheral blood mononuclear cells (PBMCs), taken at new diagnosis, from a patient treated with antithyroid drugs. The DNA for the CDR3 is TGTGCCAGCAGCTCGGACCGTGGATGGCCTCAAGAGACCCAGTACTTC. As protein: CASSSDRGWPQETQYF.